This TCR beta chain was captured by sequencing in a study of metastatic and nonmetastatic thyroid tumors. Study context: Repertoire data that came from the blood and tumor or nodule tissue of malignant and benign thyroid patients were compared. The study's findings and limits: TCR beta diversity was reportedly significantly higher in malignant thyroid tumors than benign nodules, in blood and tumor.

Treatment of any kind had been given to no patient before thyroid surgery. Trimming removed 4 bases at V and 6 bases at J, with 18 bases between. Germline CDR1 is MGHRA and CDR2 is YSYEKL. The CDR3 is made up of 15 amino acids. Methods used by the authors: The study took CDR3 differences across clinicopathological groups and made a distant-metastasis classifier for papillary thyroid cancer from them. TCRdb re-called the PCR reads with MiXCR. The V and J calls and clone size are TCRdb's, not the authors'. Of under 15,000 clones in the sample, around a fifth are singletons; the top ten hold more than 13%. A word on this clone: Its antigen is currently unknown.

The sequenced sample consisted of adjacent normal tissue. The sequence was obtained from a female donor with papillary thyroid cancer or a benign thyroid nodule (not recorded which). Some clones in this sample may be carry-over from other donors' samples. V and J are TRBV4-1 and TRBJ1-2, with D uncertain. CDR3 loop: CASSPGPTALDGYTF. In nucleotides, the CDR3 is TGCGCCAGCAGCCCTGGACCGACGGCGCTGGATGGCTACACCTTC.